This entry lists 14 T cell receptor beta chains sequenced from one sample in a study of shared clonotypes between healthy human individuals. Generated by immunoSEQ multiplex PCR, the TCRdb table keeps only in-frame clones and is missing some. The sample yields a few million clones, around 93% seen once. The naive CD8 population came from CD45RO-negative cells selected for CCR7, without terminally differentiated effector memory CD45RA+ cells. Sequenced input: naive CD8+ T cells from PBMCs. Receptors originate from a young man in good health. Some clones in this sample may be carry-over from other donors' samples.

V gene TRBV29-1 combines with J gene TRBJ2-1, with 9 bases lining up with TRBD2. CDR3 size: 16 residues. Germline-derived CDR1 and CDR2 are SQVTM and ANQGSEA. V was pared by 4 bases and J by 8 bases, with 15 bases of the junction left unmatched. The CDR3: CSVVAGGPPLNDEQFF. The DNA for the CDR3 is TGCAGCGTTGTGGCGGGAGGGCCACCCCTTAACGATGAGCAGTTCTTC.

The rearrangement joins TRBV5-1 to TRBJ2-5; TRBD1 agrees at 9 bases. Germline CDR1 and CDR2: SGHRS and YFSETQ. This CDR3 is built from 14 residues. The trim removed 4 bases at V and 3 bases at J, leaving 4 bases unmatched. CDR3 residues: CASSPDRGKETQYF. In DNA, the CDR3 is TGCGCCAGCAGCCCGGACAGGGGCAAAGAGACCCAGTACTTC.

J is TRBJ1-3 and V is TRBV15; D is unclear. Per germline, CDR1 LNHNV and CDR2 YYDKDF (reference sequence). The CDR3 loop spans 14 amino acids. The ends were cut back, 9 bases at V and 3 bases at J, with 15 bases in the middle. The CDR3 spells CATREVGDGNTIYF. In nucleotides, the CDR3 is TGTGCCACGAGAGAGGTTGGGGATGGAAACACCATATATTTT.

This clone is a singleton in its sample. The V and J genes are TRBV7-2 and TRBJ1-1; the D is unclear. Trimming took 9 bases from V and 8 from J, leaving 13 bases between them. The CDR3 is 11 amino acids. The germline V gene encodes CDR1 SGHTA and CDR2 FQGNSA. The chain's CDR3 is CASTVLPEAFF. In DNA form, the CDR3 reads TGTGCCAGTACGGTTCTTCCGGAAGCTTTCTTT.

This chain connects TRBV14 to TRBJ2-3; D gene unclear. CDR3 length equals 15 residues. Germline CDR1 SGHDN, CDR2 FVKESK. Trimming left V 5 bases short and J 0 bases short, with 12 bases between. CDR3 in DNA: TGTGCCAGCAGCTCACACAGCATTAGCACAGATACGCAGTATTTT. Amino acid sequence: CASSSHSISTDTQYF.

The chain employs TRBV7-2 and TRBJ2-7; D gene unclear. V dropped 7 bases and J dropped 1 base, with 14 bases sitting between them. The CDR3 spans 14 residues. Germline assignment: CDR1 SGHTA and CDR2 FQGNSA. CDR3 in amino acids: CASTHGLASYEQYF. CDR3 DNA sequence: TGTGCCAGCACGCACGGTTTAGCTTCCTACGAGCAGTACTTC.

The chain couples TRBV29-1 to TRBJ2-3; D gene unclear. With 0 bases removed from V and 6 bases from J, the gap between germline ends came to 19 bases. The CDR3 is 16 residues long. Germline V gene sequence: CDR1 SQVTM, CDR2 ANQGSEA. CDR3 coding DNA: TGCAGCGTTGAAGATCTCGAGACCTACGTTGGGGATACGCAGTATTTT. Encoded protein: CSVEDLETYVGDTQYF.

The chain has TRBV6-5 and TRBJ2-1; 10 bases line up with TRBD1. The CDR3 consists of 13 residues. Germline CDR1 and CDR2: MNHEY and SVGAGI. V was pared by 6 bases and J by 7 bases, with 3 bases of the junction left unmatched. The CDR3 DNA sequence: TGTGCCAGCAGCGGGACAGGGGCGAATGAGCAGTTCTTC. It specifies CASSGTGANEQFF.

CDR3: CASSSREGQIEQYF. CDR3 DNA: TGTGCCAGCTCATCAAGAGAAGGACAGATCGAGCAGTACTTC. V and J are TRBV18 and TRBJ2-7; D is possibly TRBD1 (6 bases). The CDR3 totals 14 residues. From germline, CDR1 is KGHSH and CDR2 LQKENI. V lost 5 bases and J lost 6, with 17 bases in between.

The chain combines TRBV5-8 with TRBJ2-7; D might be TRBD1 (6 bases). CDR3 length: 14 residues. CDR1 is SGHTS, CDR2 YDEGEE, per germline. V shed 1 base and J shed 1 base, with 9 bases lying between them. CDR3 sequence: CASSLNQGSYEQYF. CDR3 sequence (DNA): TGTGCCAGCAGCTTGAACCAGGGGTCCTACGAGCAGTACTTC.

The chain has TRBV28 and TRBJ2-2, with unresolved D. The V gene's germline CDR1 is MDHEN and CDR2 SYDVKM. This CDR3 region has 15 residues. V was cut by 7 bases and J by 0 bases, with 12 bases left in between. CDR3 residues: CASTPIGPNTGELFF. The CDR3 DNA follows: TGTGCCAGCACCCCGATTGGGCCGAACACCGGGGAGCTGTTTTTT.

The chain recombines TRBV28 with TRBJ2-5, with 10 bases identical to TRBD1. The CDR3 runs 19 residues. Germline CDR1 and CDR2: MDHEN and SYDVKM. J lost 5 bases, V lost 6 bases, and 21 bases had no gene match. The CDR3 DNA reads as TGTGCCAGCAGCACCTATAGGCACCGGGACAGGGGAAGAGAGGAGACCCAGTACTTC. Protein product: CASSTYRHRDRGREETQYF.

This chain joins TRBV9 and TRBJ2-5, with D possibly being TRBD2 (6 bases). The germline gives CDR1 SGDLS, CDR2 YYNGEE. V lost 0 bases, J lost 5 bases, and 14 bases lay in between. The CDR3 spans 15 residues. The CDR3 DNA is TGTGCCAGCAGCGTAGGGAGGGCCGATTGGGAGACCCAGTACTTC. Translated: CASSVGRADWETQYF. Looking up the rest from reference TRBV9 and TRBJ2-5 gives the full variable domain: DSGVTQTPKHLITATGQRVTLRCSPRSGDLSVYWYQQSLDQGLQFLIQYYNGEERAKGNILERFSAQQFPDLHSELNLSSLELGDSALYFCASSVGRADWETQYFGPGTRLLVL.

The J gene is TRBJ1-5, the V gene TRBV7-8, with TRBD1 as a possible D gene (5 bases). The CDR3 extends over 14 amino acids. In germline, CDR1 is SGHVS, CDR2 FQNEAQ. Trimming stripped 8 bases from V and 6 bases from J, with 17 bases between. The CDR3 here is CASLRDGKSQPQHF. The CDR3 DNA is TGTGCCAGCCTGAGGGACGGAAAAAGTCAGCCCCAGCATTTT.